The present entry profiles one T cell receptor beta chain with its context. These data are taken from a study of blood T cell repertoires in COVID-19. Repertoires were generated with immunoSEQ multiplex PCR, while TCRdb's copy carries only in-frame clones and drops some. This sample has fewer than 180,000 clones, with about nine tenths found just once. Looked up from germline, CDR1 is LGHNT and CDR2 is FRNRAP. CDR3 length: 16 amino acids. This clonotype originated in a woman aged 55-70 years with active or convalescent COVID-19. The genes are TRBV12-5 and TRBJ2-6, with a tentative D call TRBD2 (6 bases). The sequenced sample was peripheral blood. In nucleotides, the CDR3 is TGTGCGTGCGGGGACTCCCCGAGCTCTGGGGCCAACGTCCTGACTTTC. It translates to CACGDSPSSGANVLTF.